The 14 T cell receptor beta chains below all came from one sample that was sequenced in a study of regulatory T cells in long-lasting Graves disease. According to the study, TCR beta libraries were built with iRepertoire HTBI primers and CDR3-region Arm-PCR. Each CDR3 protein gets one entry after TCRdb re-called the multiplex PCR reads with MiXCR. The sample includes roughly 500,000 distinct CDR3 sequences, around an eighth of them seen just once. The time point denotes: newly diagnosed GD, antithyroid drugs for less than 3 months. Scientists built the TCR library using RNA that was extracted from PBMCs. The same sample was also used in a study of T cells in Graves' hyperthyroidism and ophthalmopathy.

Material: peripheral blood mononuclear cells (PBMCs), obtained at new diagnosis, from a patient treated with antithyroid drugs. Receptors were obtained from a man aged 25 to 40 with Graves disease.

This clonotype was seen a handful of times. The chain combines TRBV20-1 with TRBJ2-5; tentatively, D is TRBD2 (6 bases). The V gene lost 0 bases and the J gene lost 5 bases, with 16 bases spanning the gap. Germline V gene sequence: CDR1 DFQATT, CDR2 SNEGSKA (reference sequence). CDR3 size: 15 residues. In DNA form, the CDR3 reads TGCAGTGCTAGAGACCTGTTTAGCGGAGGGGAGACCCAGTACTTC. Its protein is CSARDLFSGGETQYF.

This clonotype was recorded many times. This chain connects TRBV12-3 or TRBV12-4 to TRBJ1-4, with D possibly matching TRBD1 (5 bases). CDR3 size: 14 residues. V dropped 3 bases and J dropped 12 bases, with 17 bases sitting between them. CDR3 sequence reads: CASSFGAGPSELFF. CDR3 in DNA: TGTGCCAGCAGTTTCGGGGCAGGCCCCAGCGAACTGTTTTTT.

In its sample, this clonotype was seen many times. This chain connects TRBV7-2 to TRBJ1-2; D may be TRBD1 (5 bases). This CDR3 has 13 amino acids. Trimming stripped 7 bases from V and 5 bases from J, with 14 bases between. CDR1 is SGHTA, CDR2 FQGNSA, per germline. CDR3: CASTFFRAYGYTF. The CDR3, as DNA: TGTGCCAGCACCTTTTTCAGGGCATATGGCTACACCTTC.

This clonotype was seen at least ten times. V gene TRBV20-1 combines with J gene TRBJ2-1, with D tentatively TRBD1 (6 bases). This CDR3 region has 14 residues. Trimming left V 2 bases short and J 3 bases short, with 11 bases between. Germline V gene sequence: CDR1 DFQATT, CDR2 SNEGSKA (reference sequence). CDR3 DNA: TGCAGTGCTAGAACGTGGACAGACTACAATGAGCAGTTCTTC. Translation gives CSARTWTDYNEQFF.

There are a few counts of this clonotype. The chain has TRBV11-2 and TRBJ1-2; D is perhaps TRBD1 (5 bases). The CDR3 contains 13 residues. Trimming took 1 base from V and 14 from J, leaving 17 bases between them. Looked up from germline, CDR1 is SGHAT and CDR2 is FQNNGV. The CDR3 DNA reads TGTGCCAGCAGCTTAGGGGGACGAGATGGGGTTACCTTC. This codes for CASSLGGRDGVTF. The complete variable domain, with remaining parts taken from reference TRBV11-2 and TRBJ1-2, reads EAGVAQSPRYKIIEKRQSVAFWCNPISGHATLYWYQQILGQGPKLLIQFQNNGVVDDSQLPKDRFSAERLKGVDSTLKIQPAKLEDSAVYLCASSLGGRDGVTFGSGTRLTVV.

This clonotype occurred a few times. The gene calls are TRBV6-1 and TRBJ1-1, with 7 nucleotides matching TRBD1. The CDR3 covers 14 residues. Trimming removed 5 bases from V and 4 bases from J; junction bases left unmatched: 7. The germline gives CDR1 MNHNS, CDR2 SASEGT. In DNA form, the CDR3 reads TGTGCCAGCAGTATTCCGACAGGGCGCACTGAAGCTTTCTTT. It encodes CASSIPTGRTEAFF.

This clonotype showed up many times. The CDR3 bases are TGTGCCAGCACGCACCCCGGCCGGGGCGAGCAGTACTTC. Its translation is CASTHPGRGEQYF. The chain couples TRBV7-2 to TRBJ2-7, with D possibly matching TRBD2 (5 bases). V lost 7 bases and J 6 bases, leaving 16 bases between the germline ends. The CDR3 loop spans 13 amino acids. Germline values: CDR1 SGHTA, CDR2 FQGNSA.

This clonotype was seen ten or more times. V and J are TRBV7-3 and TRBJ2-1; the D is unclear. This CDR3 is 15 amino acids long. The V end was cut by 0 bases, the J end by 0 bases, with 6 bases between. Germline V gives CDR1 SGHTA, CDR2 FQGTGA. Here the CDR3 DNA reads TGTGCCAGCAGCTTAACTGACGGCTCCTACAATGAGCAGTTCTTC. It is translated as CASSLTDGSYNEQFF.

The gene calls are TRBV30 and TRBJ2-7; D possibly corresponds to TRBD1 (5 bases). V lost 0 bases and J 3 bases, leaving 12 bases between the germline ends. The CDR3 length is 14 residues. Germline lookup yields CDR1 GTSNPN and CDR2 SVGIG (reference sequence). CDR3 bases: TGTGCCTGGAGTGTGGGGCCGGGCCGCTACGAGCAGTACTTC. This gives the protein CAWSVGPGRYEQYF.

This clonotype was observed a few times. The V and J genes are TRBV2 and TRBJ2-1; tentative D call: TRBD1 (6 bases). CDR3 size: 12 residues. V dropped 9 bases and J dropped 10 bases, with 16 bases sitting between them. Germline CDR1 is SNHLY and CDR2 is FYNNEI. CDR3: CARIQGRGEQFF. The CDR3 coding sequence is TGTGCCAGAATACAGGGCAGGGGCGAGCAGTTCTTC. The whole variable domain, remainder taken from reference TRBV2 and TRBJ2-1, is EPEVTQTPSHQVTQMGQEVILRCVPISNHLYFYWYRQILGQKVEFLVSFYNNEISEKSEIFDDQFSVERPDGSNFTLKIRSTKLEDSAMYFCARIQGRGEQFFGPGTRLTVL.

There are a few counts of this clonotype. V usage is TRBV18 and J usage is TRBJ1-5; weak D call: TRBD1 (6 bases). The germline CDR1 and CDR2 sequences are KGHSH and LQKENI. V was pared by 3 bases and J by 4 bases, with 10 bases between. This CDR3 comprises 14 residues. The CDR3 sequence: CASSPGGVNQPQHF. CDR3 DNA sequence: TGTGCCAGCTCACCGGGGGGCGTAAATCAGCCCCAGCATTTT.

This clonotype was picked up many times. The chain links TRBV24-1 to TRBJ2-7; D assignment may be TRBD1 or TRBD2 (5 bases each). V lost 4 bases to trimming and J lost 0 bases, with 12 bases between them. Germline V gene data show CDR1 as KGHDR and CDR2 as SFDVKD. This CDR3 has 15 residues. CDR3 amino acids: CATSDRDVSSYEQYF. The CDR3 bases are TGTGCCACCAGTGACCGGGACGTTAGCTCCTACGAGCAGTACTTC.

There are a few counts of this clonotype. The gene calls are TRBV5-1 and TRBJ2-4; TRBD1 matches 8 bases. CDR1 and CDR2 (germline): SGHRS, YFSETQ. The CDR3 totals 16 residues. The J segment lost 5 bases and the V segment lost 2 bases, leaving 9 bases of the junction unmatched. The CDR3 here is CASSFGLGTGENIQYF. CDR3 in DNA: TGCGCCAGCAGCTTTGGATTGGGGACAGGAGAAAACATTCAGTACTTC.

The CDR3 region has the DNA TGTGCCAGTAGTAGACTAGCGGGAGGGCCCCACAATGAGCAGTTCTTC. This codes for CASSRLAGGPHNEQFF. The V call is TRBV19, the J call TRBJ2-1, with TRBD2 matching 14 bases. Losses at the gene ends were 4 bases for V and 5 bases for J; bases not matched to a gene: 4. This CDR3 has 16 residues. CDR1 LNHDA and CDR2 SQIVND come from the germline V gene (reference sequence).